Listed here are 15 T cell receptor beta chains from one sample, sequenced in a study of T cells after yellow fever vaccination (dated by TCRdb to about 2019). Reading the label with the study, this specimen's treatment or condition is: live attenuated yellow fever vaccine strain. The protocol used for the library was 5' RACE. Sequencing was performed on an Illumina HiSeq 2500. TCRdb ran its own pipeline on the public reads, namely fastp trimming at Q25 and MiXCR clone calling, and kept in-frame beta chains. Each CDR3 protein appears once, grouped with its most common genes and DNA. The sample table shows around 360,000 distinct CDR3 sequences, and around a tenth are seen once. The top ten constitute around 19% of the sample. The source was PBMCs, collected on the day of the first yellow fever vaccination. The receptor set was obtained from a man in his late teens or twenties who received the YFV17D yellow fever vaccine.

The chain joins TRBV9 to TRBJ2-1, with D hard to call. Trimming took off 0 bases at V and 0 bases at J, with 10 bases between the two ends. Germline V CDR1 and CDR2: SGDLS, YYNGEE. The CDR3 consists of 16 residues. CDR3 in amino acids: CASSVAFGASYNEQFF. DNA of the CDR3: TGTGCCAGCAGCGTAGCTTTCGGCGCCTCCTACAATGAGCAGTTCTTC.

This clonotype has more than one count but fewer than ten. The chain recombines TRBV5-6 with TRBJ1-4; D remains unclear. The V gene lost 0 bases and the J gene lost 8 bases, with 5 bases spanning the gap. There are 12 residues in the CDR3. CDR1 SGHDT and CDR2 YYEEEE come from the germline V gene. CDR3 in amino acids: CASSLVGEKLFF. CDR3 DNA sequence: TGTGCCAGCAGCTTGGTTGGCGAAAAACTGTTTTTT.

This clonotype occurred a few times. The genes are TRBV5-1 and TRBJ2-1; 7 bases line up with TRBD1. V shed 4 bases, J shed 1 base, and the junction held 8 bases outside the gene matches. The CDR3 covers 16 residues. From germline, CDR1 is SGHRS and CDR2 YFSETQ. The CDR3 DNA reads as TGCGCCAGCAGCCTAGGTCGACAGGGATCCTACAATGAGCAGTTCTTC. This encodes CASSLGRQGSYNEQFF.

The CDR3 protein is CSCLKILSNQPQHF. Here the CDR3 DNA reads TGCAGCTGCCTGAAAATCCTTAGCAATCAGCCCCAGCATTTT. The J gene is TRBJ1-5, the V gene TRBV29-1; unclear D gene. Germline CDR1 SQVTM, CDR2 ANQGSEA. The CDR3 consists of 14 residues. Trimming removed 8 bases from V and 0 bases from J, with 14 bases in between.

This clonotype has just a few counts. This sequence joins TRBV7-9 and TRBJ2-3, with no clear D. The germline CDR1 and CDR2 sequences are SEHNR and FQNEAQ (reference sequence). V lost 5 bases and J lost 10, with 16 bases in between. This CDR3 is built from 13 residues. CDR3 protein: CASSAIPVLAQYF. The CDR3 DNA reads TGTGCCAGCAGCGCCATCCCGGTCTTGGCGCAGTATTTT.

This clonotype has more than one count but fewer than ten. This chain links TRBV4-1 with TRBJ2-3; either TRBD1 or TRBD2 may supply D (5 bases each). Germline values: CDR1 MGHRA, CDR2 YSYEKL. V shed 8 bases and J shed 2 bases, with 17 bases lying between them. The CDR3 has 15 amino acids. CDR3 in amino acids: CASAFRGGNTDTQYF. The CDR3 coding sequence is TGCGCCAGCGCCTTCCGGGGCGGAAACACAGATACGCAGTATTTT.

The chain recombines TRBV29-1 with TRBJ1-1, with D tentatively TRBD1 (5 bases). The CDR3 runs 15 residues. Germline CDR1 is SQVTM and CDR2 is ANQGSEA. The V gene lost 7 bases and the J gene lost 0 bases, with 18 bases spanning the gap. CDR3: CSARPGRTLNTEAFF. The CDR3 DNA reads as TGCAGCGCCCGACCGGGACGAACATTGAACACTGAAGCTTTCTTT.

This clonotype was seen a few times. The CDR3 sequence is CASSALPNTEAFF. The CDR3 DNA sequence: TGTGCCAGCAGTGCTCTCCCGAACACTGAAGCTTTCTTT. This chain uses TRBV2 with TRBJ1-1, with no clear D. The CDR3 runs to 13 residues. Germline V CDR1 and CDR2: SNHLY, FYNNEI. Trimming cost V 4 bases and J 1 base, with 7 bases left between them. Complete variable domain (other parts from reference TRBV2 and TRBJ1-1): EPEVTQTPSHQVTQMGQEVILRCVPISNHLYFYWYRQILGQKVEFLVSFYNNEISEKSEIFDDQFSVERPDGSNFTLKIRSTKLEDSAMYFCASSALPNTEAFFGQGTRLTVV.

The chain joins TRBV20-1 to TRBJ1-2; D might be TRBD1 (5 bases). V was clipped by 5 bases and J by 3 bases, with 16 bases between them. CDR3 size: 14 residues. Germline CDR1 reads DFQATT; CDR2 reads SNEGSKA (reference sequence). CDR3 in amino acids: CSAPTGLNYYGYTF. The CDR3 coding sequence is TGCAGTGCTCCCACAGGTCTCAATTACTATGGCTACACCTTC.

The V call is TRBV7-3, the J call TRBJ2-2; tentatively, D is TRBD2 (6 bases). With 4 bases removed from V and 3 bases from J, the gap between germline ends came to 12 bases. Germline loops: CDR1 SGHTA, CDR2 FQGTGA. This CDR3 region has 15 residues. CDR3 nucleotide sequence: TGTGCCAGCAGCTCAAGACTAGGAGACACCGGGGAGCTGTTTTTT. This sequence encodes CASSSRLGDTGELFF.

The V call is TRBV27, the J call TRBJ1-1; the D is unclear. V lost 3 bases and J 6 bases, leaving 17 bases between the germline ends. The CDR3 is made up of 15 amino acids. CDR1 is MNHEY and CDR2 is SMNVEV in the germline V gene (reference sequence). The CDR3 protein is CASSFGLPPVAEAFF. The CDR3 nucleotides read TGTGCCAGCAGTTTCGGTCTACCCCCGGTAGCTGAAGCTTTCTTT.

The genes are TRBV15 and TRBJ1-2; the D gene is possibly TRBD1 (6 bases). Trimming shortened V by 2 bases and J by 6 bases, and 13 bases separated the two germline ends. The CDR3 sequence is 14 residues long. CDR1 is LNHNV, CDR2 YYDKDF, per germline (reference sequence). Here the CDR3 DNA reads TGTGCCACCAGCAGATTCCCGGGACAAAATGGCTACACCTTC. The encoded protein is CATSRFPGQNGYTF.

In this sample, this clonotype turned up a few times. The chain joins TRBV5-1 to TRBJ2-3; D is possibly TRBD1 (6 bases). Trimming stripped 4 bases from V and 4 bases from J, with 16 bases between. CDR1 SGHRS and CDR2 YFSETQ come from the germline V gene. The CDR3 has 15 residues. CDR3 in DNA: TGCGCCAGCAGCGGAACCGGGACAAGCGCAGATACGCAGTATTTT. This translates into CASSGTGTSADTQYF.

This clonotype was seen only a few times. The junction departs from germline at one end; a sequencing error may be responsible. V is TRBV6-6 and J is TRBJ1-1, with D hard to call. This CDR3 is built from 12 residues. Germline lookup yields CDR1 MNHNY and CDR2 SVGAGI (reference sequence). The CDR3 is CASREHNNEAFF. The CDR3 DNA reads TGTGCCAGCAGGGAACACAACAATGAAGCTTTCTTT.

The rearrangement uses TRBV4-1 and TRBJ2-1; perhaps TRBD2 as D (5 bases). Per the germline V gene, CDR1 is MGHRA and CDR2 is YSYEKL. The V end lost 8 bases, the J end lost 7 bases, and 18 bases lay between the germline ends. The CDR3 is 14 residues long. The CDR3 DNA reads TGCGCCAGCCGCTCGCACGCGCGCGGGAATGAGCAGTTCTTC. Translation: CASRSHARGNEQFF.